A selection of T cell receptor beta chains follows, all from one sample in a study of glioma-infiltrating T cells after dendritic cell vaccination. Repertoires were generated with immunoSEQ multiplex PCR, while TCRdb's copy carries only in-frame clones and drops some. The sample has some 58,000 clones; 85% are singletons. Sequences were derived from blood, sampled after dendritic cell vaccination. These receptors were collected from a human donor with glioblastoma. CDR3s include the opening cysteine and the closing phenylalanine or tryptophan. D genes are given only for firm matches. A row's size may be missing; if present it is once, few, many or a size class.

>NA|TRBJ1-6|NA|TRBV15
TGTGCCACCAGCAGAGATTGGGGAGGCAATTCACCCCTCCACTTT
CATSRDWGGNSPLHF
>once|TRBJ2-7|TRBD1|TRBV6-5
TGTGCCAGCAGCCAGACAGGGGCCAGAACCTACGAGCAGTACTTC
CASSQTGARTYEQYF
>NA|TRBJ1-1|NA|TRBV6-1
TGTGCCAGCAGCCCCTACAGAGAACAAAGCTCTGAAGCTTTCTTT
CASSPYREQSSEAFF
>NA|TRBJ1-1|NA|TRBV2
TGTGCCAGCAGGGGTAAGAGGGAAATTCCTGAAGCTTTCTTT
CASRGKREIPEAFF
>once|TRBJ2-5|TRBD1|TRBV5-1
TGCGCCAGCAGCGTGACAGGGGCGGCGGAGACCCAGTACTTC
CASSVTGAAETQYF
>NA|TRBJ1-2|NA|TRBV6-4
TGTGCCAGCCTAGTAGCTAACTATGGCTACACCTTC
CASLVANYGYTF
>NA|TRBJ1-5|NA|TRBV9
TGTGCCAGCAGCGTAGGGGGAGAGAATCAGCCCCAGCATTTT
CASSVGGENQPQHF
>NA|TRBJ1-4|NA|TRBV11-2
TGTGCCAGCAGCTCAGACGCAACTAATGAAAAACTGTTTTTT
CASSSDATNEKLFF
>NA|TRBJ2-7|NA|TRBV6-1
TGTGCCAGCAGTGTAGCAGGGACATCTCTCGCCTACGAGCAGTACTTC
CASSVAGTSLAYEQYF
>NA|TRBJ2-3|NA|TRBV9
TGTGCCAGCACCCTACAGGGTTTTAGCACAGATACGCAGTATTTT
CASTLQGFSTDTQYF
>NA|TRBJ1-2|TRBD1|TRBV18
TGTGCCAGCTCACCACCGGGACAGGGGCGTTACTATGGCTACACCTTC
CASSPPGQGRYYGYTF
>NA|TRBJ2-7|NA|TRBV18
TGTGCCAGCTCACCCACCGACGGAGGGTCCTACGAGCAGTACTTC
CASSPTDGGSYEQYF
>NA|TRBJ2-4|TRBD1|TRBV5-1
TGCGCCAGCAGCTCGGGACAGGGAGGTGACATTCAGTACTTC
CASSSGQGGDIQYF
>NA|TRBJ2-3|TRBD1|TRBV5-6
TGTGCCAGCAGCTTGAGTGGGACAGGGGTCACAGATACGCAGTATTTT
CASSLSGTGVTDTQYF
>NA|TRBJ1-2|TRBD1|TRBV19
TGTGCCAGTAGTCCTGGGACAGGGTACTATGGCTACACCTTC
CASSPGTGYYGYTF
>NA|TRBJ2-2|NA|TRBV29-1
TGCAGCGTTGACCCGGGCGGGACCGGGGAGCTGTTTTTT
CSVDPGGTGELFF
>NA|TRBJ1-5|NA|TRBV19
TGTGCCAGTAGTATAGATACAGGTTATAGCAATCAGCCCCAGCATTTT
CASSIDTGYSNQPQHF
>once|TRBJ2-7|TRBD2|TRBV30
TGTGCCTCGACTAGCGGGGCCTACGAGCAGTACTTC
CASTSGAYEQYF
>NA|TRBJ1-2|TRBD1|TRBV5-1
TGCGCCAGCAGCTTGAGACAGGGACAGGGTCGCTACACCTTC
CASSLRQGQGRYTF
>NA|TRBJ2-7|NA|TRBV14
TGTGCCAGCAGCCAGAGCTCCTACGAGCAGTACTTC
CASSQSSYEQYF
>NA|TRBJ1-2|TRBD1|TRBV28
TGTGCCAGCAGTTTATCCTACGCAGGGGGAAACTTC
CASSLSYAGGNF
>NA|TRBJ2-3|NA|TRBV4-2
TGTGCCAGCAGCCAAGACTGGGCTAGCACAGATACGCAGTATTTT
CASSQDWASTDTQYF
>NA|TRBJ2-7|TRBD2|TRBV11-2
TGTGCCAGCAGCTCGCTAGCGGGGGACTACGAGCAGTACTTC
CASSSLAGDYEQYF
>NA|TRBJ2-7|TRBD2|TRBV5-6
TGTGCCAGCAGCTTGGTCGGGGGGGGCTCCTACGAGCAGTACTTC
CASSLVGGGSYEQYF
>NA|TRBJ1-5|NA|TRBV10-3
TGTGCCATCAGTGAGTCACGAGGTACTCAGCCCCAGCATTTT
CAISESRGTQPQHF
>NA|TRBJ2-7|TRBD1|TRBV11-1
TGTGCCAGCAGCTTGGACAGGGTCTACGAGCAGTACTTC
CASSLDRVYEQYF
>NA|TRBJ1-1|TRBD1|TRBV4-1
TGCGCCAGCGCAGCCAGGGGACAGGGTGTCACTGAAGCTTTCTTT
CASAARGQGVTEAFF
>once|TRBJ2-2|NA|TRBV7-9
TGTGCCAGCAGCTTAGACAGGATTAACACCGGGGAGCTGTTTTTT
CASSLDRINTGELFF
>NA|TRBJ2-1|TRBD2|TRBV10-1
TGCGCCAGCAGTCTTGTAAGCGGGGGCCTTTACAATGAGCAGTTCTTC
CASSLVSGGLYNEQFF
>few|TRBJ2-7|TRBD1|TRBV11-2
TGTGCCAGCAGCTTAGCGACAGGGCGGTACGAGCAGTACTTC
CASSLATGRYEQYF